This TCR beta chain was documented in a study of sequential checkpoint blockade in melanoma. Background on the study: Maintenance nivolumab came after either treatment sequence.

The CDR3 is made up of 14 amino acids. V was trimmed by 1 base and J by 0 bases, leaving 7 bases between them. Per the germline V gene, CDR1 is LNHDA and CDR2 is SQIVND (reference sequence). The treatment was: randomized to nivolumab then ipilimumab (arm A) or the reverse (arm B). Patients had received no earlier DNA-damaging chemotherapy. Data came from immunoSEQ multiplex PCR; TCRdb stores just in-frame clones and leaves some out. The sample holds some 13,000 clones, roughly 69% seen once. The material sequenced was CD8+ T cells sorted from blood (inferred from file names), taken from a patient given nivolumab and ipilimumab in sequence. The TCR originated in a human donor with melanoma. The rearrangement uses TRBV19 and TRBJ2-7, with a tentative D call TRBD2 (6 bases). The CDR3 nucleotides are TGTGCCAGTAGTATAGCCGGGAGCTCCTACGAGCAGTACTTC. Protein: CASSIAGSSYEQYF.